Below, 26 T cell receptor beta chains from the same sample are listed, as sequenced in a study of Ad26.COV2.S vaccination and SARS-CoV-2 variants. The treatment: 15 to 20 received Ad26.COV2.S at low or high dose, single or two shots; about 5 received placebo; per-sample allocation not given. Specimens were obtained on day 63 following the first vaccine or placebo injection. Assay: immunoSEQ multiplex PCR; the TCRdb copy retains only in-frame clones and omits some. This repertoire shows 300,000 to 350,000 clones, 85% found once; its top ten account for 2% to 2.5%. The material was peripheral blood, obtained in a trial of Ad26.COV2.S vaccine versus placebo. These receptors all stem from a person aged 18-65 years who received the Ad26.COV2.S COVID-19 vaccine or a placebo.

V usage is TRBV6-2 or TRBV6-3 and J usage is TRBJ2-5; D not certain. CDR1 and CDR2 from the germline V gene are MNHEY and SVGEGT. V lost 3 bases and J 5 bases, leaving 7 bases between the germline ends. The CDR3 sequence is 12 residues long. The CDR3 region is CASSYIRETQYF. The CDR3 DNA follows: TGTGCCAGCAGTTATATTCGGGAGACCCAGTACTTC.

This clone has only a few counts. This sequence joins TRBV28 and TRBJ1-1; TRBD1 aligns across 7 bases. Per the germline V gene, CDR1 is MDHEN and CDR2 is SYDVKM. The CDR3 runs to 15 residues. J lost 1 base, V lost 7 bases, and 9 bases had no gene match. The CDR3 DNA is TGTGCCAGCACTTCCCCAGGGGGAGGGAACACTGAAGCTTTCTTT. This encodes CASTSPGGGNTEAFF.

This CDR3 reads CASSDPTGTYEQYF. Written as DNA, the CDR3 is TGTGCCAGCAGCGACCCGACAGGAACCTACGAGCAGTACTTC. The J gene is TRBJ2-7, the V gene TRBV11-3, with D possibly being TRBD1 (6 bases). The germline gives CDR1 SGHNT, CDR2 YENEEA. V was clipped by 5 bases and J by 2 bases, with 13 bases between them. CDR3 length: 14 amino acids.

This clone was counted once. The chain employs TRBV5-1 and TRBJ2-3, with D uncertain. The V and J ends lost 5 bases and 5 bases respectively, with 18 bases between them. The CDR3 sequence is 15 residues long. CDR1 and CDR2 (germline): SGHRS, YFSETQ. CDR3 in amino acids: CASSDPTKSQDTQYF. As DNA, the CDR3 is TGCGCCAGCAGTGACCCAACCAAGAGTCAAGATACGCAGTATTTT.

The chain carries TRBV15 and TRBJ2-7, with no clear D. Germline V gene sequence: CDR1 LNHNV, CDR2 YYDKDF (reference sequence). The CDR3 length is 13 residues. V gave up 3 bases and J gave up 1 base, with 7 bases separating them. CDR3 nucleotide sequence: TGTGCCACCAGCAGCGACCCGTCCTACGAGCAGTACTTC. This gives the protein CATSSDPSYEQYF.

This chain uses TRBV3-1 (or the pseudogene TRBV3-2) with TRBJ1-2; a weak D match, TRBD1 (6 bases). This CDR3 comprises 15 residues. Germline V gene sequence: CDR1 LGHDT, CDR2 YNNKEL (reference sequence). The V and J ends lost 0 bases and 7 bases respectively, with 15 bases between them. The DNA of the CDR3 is TGTGCCAGCAGCCAAGATCGATGGGGGGGCCTTGGCTACACCTTC. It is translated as CASSQDRWGGLGYTF.

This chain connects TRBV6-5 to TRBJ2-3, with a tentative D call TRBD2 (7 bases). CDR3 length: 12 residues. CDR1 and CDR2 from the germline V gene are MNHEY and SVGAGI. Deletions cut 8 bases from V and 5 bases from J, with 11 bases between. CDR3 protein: CASGGGIDTQYF. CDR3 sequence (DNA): TGTGCCAGCGGCGGGGGCATAGATACGCAGTATTTT.

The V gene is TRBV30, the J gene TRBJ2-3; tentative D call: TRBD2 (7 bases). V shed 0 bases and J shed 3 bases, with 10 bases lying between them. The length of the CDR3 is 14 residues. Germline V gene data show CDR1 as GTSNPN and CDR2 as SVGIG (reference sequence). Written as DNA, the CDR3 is TGTGCCTGGAGTGTCAAGGGGGGGACAGATACGCAGTATTTT. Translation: CAWSVKGGTDTQYF.

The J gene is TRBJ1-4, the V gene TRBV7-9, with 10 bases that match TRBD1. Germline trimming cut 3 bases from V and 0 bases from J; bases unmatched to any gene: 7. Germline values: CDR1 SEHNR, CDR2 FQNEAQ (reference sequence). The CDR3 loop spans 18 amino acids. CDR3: CASSFPMTGGSTNEKLFF. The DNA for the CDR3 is TGTGCCAGCAGCTTTCCAATGACAGGGGGCTCAACTAATGAAAAACTGTTTTTT.

CDR3 residues: CASSVVAGTGELFF. DNA for the CDR3: TGTGCCAGCAGCGTGGTAGCGGGAACCGGGGAGCTGTTTTTT. The V gene is TRBV9, the J gene TRBJ2-2; 8 nucleotides align to TRBD2. CDR3 length equals 14 residues. Per the germline V gene, CDR1 is SGDLS and CDR2 is YYNGEE. Trimming took 2 bases from V and 5 from J; bases not matched to a gene: 2.

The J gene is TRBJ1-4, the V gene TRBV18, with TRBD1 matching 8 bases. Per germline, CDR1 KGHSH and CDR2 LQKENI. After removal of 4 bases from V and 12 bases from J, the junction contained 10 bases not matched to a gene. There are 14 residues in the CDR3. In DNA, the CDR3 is TGTGCCAGCTCACAGCAGGGGGCTAGTATGGAACTGTTTTTT. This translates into CASSQQGASMELFF. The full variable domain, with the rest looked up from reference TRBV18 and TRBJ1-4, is NAGVMQNPRHLVRRRGQEARLRCSPMKGHSHVYWYRQLPEEGLKFMVYLQKENIIDESGMPKERFSAEFPKEGPSILRIQQVVRGDSAAYFCASSQQGASMELFFGSGTQLSVL.

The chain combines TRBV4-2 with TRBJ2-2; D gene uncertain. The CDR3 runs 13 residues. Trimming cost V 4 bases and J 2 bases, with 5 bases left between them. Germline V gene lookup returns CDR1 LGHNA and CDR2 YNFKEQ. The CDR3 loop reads CASSRPNTGELFF. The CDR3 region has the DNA TGTGCCAGCAGCCGGCCAAACACCGGGGAGCTGTTTTTT.

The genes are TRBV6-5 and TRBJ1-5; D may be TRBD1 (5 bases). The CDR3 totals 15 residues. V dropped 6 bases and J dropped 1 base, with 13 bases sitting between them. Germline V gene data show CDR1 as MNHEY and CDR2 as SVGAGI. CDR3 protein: CASRRTGTSNQPQHF. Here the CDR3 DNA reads TGTGCCAGCAGACGAACTGGGACGAGCAATCAGCCCCAGCATTTT.

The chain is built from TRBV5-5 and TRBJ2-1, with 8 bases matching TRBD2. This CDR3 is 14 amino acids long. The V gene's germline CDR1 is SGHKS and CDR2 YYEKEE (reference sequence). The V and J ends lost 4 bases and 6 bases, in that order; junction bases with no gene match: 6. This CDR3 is CASSRKRGINEQFF. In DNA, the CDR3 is TGTGCCAGCAGCAGAAAGCGGGGGATCAATGAGCAGTTCTTC.

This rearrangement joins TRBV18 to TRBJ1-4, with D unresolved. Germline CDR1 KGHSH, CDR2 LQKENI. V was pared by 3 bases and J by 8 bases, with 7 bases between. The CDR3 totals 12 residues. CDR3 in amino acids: CASSPSEEKLFF. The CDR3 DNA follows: TGTGCCAGCTCACCGAGTGAAGAAAAACTGTTTTTT.

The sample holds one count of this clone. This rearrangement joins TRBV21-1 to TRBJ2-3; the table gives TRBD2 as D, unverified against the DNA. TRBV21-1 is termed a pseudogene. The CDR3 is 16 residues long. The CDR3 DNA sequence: TGTGCCAGCAGCAAAGGAGGAGGGTCCCGCACAGATACGCAGTATTTT. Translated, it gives CASSKGGGSRTDTQYF.

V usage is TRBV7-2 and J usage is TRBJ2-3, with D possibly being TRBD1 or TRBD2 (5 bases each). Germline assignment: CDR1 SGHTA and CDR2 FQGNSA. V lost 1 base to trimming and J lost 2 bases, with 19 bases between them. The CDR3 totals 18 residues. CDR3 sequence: CASSLEGRTPRLTDTQYF. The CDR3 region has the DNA TGTGCCAGCAGCTTAGAGGGACGTACTCCCAGACTCACAGATACGCAGTATTTT.

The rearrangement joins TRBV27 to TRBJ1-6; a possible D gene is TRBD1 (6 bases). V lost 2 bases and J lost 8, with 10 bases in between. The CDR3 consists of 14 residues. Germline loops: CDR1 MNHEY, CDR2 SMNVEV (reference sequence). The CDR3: CASSLMAGDSPLHF. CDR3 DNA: TGTGCCAGCAGTTTAATGGCAGGGGATTCACCCCTCCACTTT.

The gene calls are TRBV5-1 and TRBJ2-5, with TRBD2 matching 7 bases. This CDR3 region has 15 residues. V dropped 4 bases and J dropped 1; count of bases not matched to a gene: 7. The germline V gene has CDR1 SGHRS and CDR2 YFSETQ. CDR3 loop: CASSARAGTQETQYF. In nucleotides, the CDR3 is TGCGCCAGCAGCGCGAGAGCGGGGACCCAAGAGACCCAGTACTTC.

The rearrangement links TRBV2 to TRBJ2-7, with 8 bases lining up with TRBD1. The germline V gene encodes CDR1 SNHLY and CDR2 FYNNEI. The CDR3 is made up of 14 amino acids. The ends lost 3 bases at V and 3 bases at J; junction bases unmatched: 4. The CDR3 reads CASSDVGQDYEQYF. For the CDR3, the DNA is TGTGCCAGCAGTGATGTGGGACAGGACTACGAGCAGTACTTC.

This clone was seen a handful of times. This chain's CDR3 is CASSAKGQPSSYEQYF. The CDR3 DNA sequence: TGTGCCAGCAGCGCCAAGGGACAGCCATCCTCCTACGAGCAGTACTTC. The chain recombines TRBV9 with TRBJ2-7; TRBD1 matches at 7 bases. Germline assignment: CDR1 SGDLS and CDR2 YYNGEE. After removal of 3 bases from V and 0 bases from J, the junction contained 9 bases not matched to a gene. This CDR3 region has 16 residues.

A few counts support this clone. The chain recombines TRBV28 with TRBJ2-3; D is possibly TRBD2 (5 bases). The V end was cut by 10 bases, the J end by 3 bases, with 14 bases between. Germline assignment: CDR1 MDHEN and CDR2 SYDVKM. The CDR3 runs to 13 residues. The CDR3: CAINIRGTDTQYF. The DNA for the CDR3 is TGTGCCATCAACATCCGGGGAACAGATACGCAGTATTTT.

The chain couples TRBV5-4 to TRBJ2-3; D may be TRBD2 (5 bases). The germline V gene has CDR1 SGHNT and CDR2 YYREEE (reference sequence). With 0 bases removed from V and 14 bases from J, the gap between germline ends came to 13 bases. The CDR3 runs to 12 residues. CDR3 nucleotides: TGTGCCAGCAGCTTGGCAGGAGGTGGGCGGTATTTT. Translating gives CASSLAGGGRYF.

CDR3 nucleotides: TGCGCCAGCAGCCCGCAGGCAGGGCCCCCCGAAGCTTTCTTT. Protein product: CASSPQAGPPEAFF. The chain carries TRBV4-1 and TRBJ1-1; TRBD1 might be the D (5 bases). Germline V gene lookup returns CDR1 MGHRA and CDR2 YSYEKL. Trimming left V 4 bases short and J 8 bases short, with 17 bases between. There are 14 residues in the CDR3.

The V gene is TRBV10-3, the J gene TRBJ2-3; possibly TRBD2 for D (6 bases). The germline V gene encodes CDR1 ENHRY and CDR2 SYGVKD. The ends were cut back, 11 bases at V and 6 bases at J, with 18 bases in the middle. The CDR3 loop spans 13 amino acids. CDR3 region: CAARGTGRDTQYF. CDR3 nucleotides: TGTGCCGCGCGGGGTACCGGAAGGGATACGCAGTATTTT.

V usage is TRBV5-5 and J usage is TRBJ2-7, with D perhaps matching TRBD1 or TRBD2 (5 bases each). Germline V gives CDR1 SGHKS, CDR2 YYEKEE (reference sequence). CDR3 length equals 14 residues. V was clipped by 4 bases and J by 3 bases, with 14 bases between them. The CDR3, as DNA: TGTGCCAGCAGCGCCGGGCTTGGGGGCTACGAGCAGTACTTC. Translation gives CASSAGLGGYEQYF. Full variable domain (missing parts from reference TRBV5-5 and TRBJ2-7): DAGVTQSPTHLIKTRGQQVTLRCSPISGHKSVSWYQQVLGQGPQFIFQYYEKEERGRGNFPDRFSARQFPNYSSELNVNALLLGDSALYLCASSAGLGGYEQYFGPGTRLTVT.